This T cell receptor beta chain came from a study of vaccination effects on CD4 cells after COVID-19. Whole-study results and caveats: Healthy vaccinees' vaccine-induced clones included only 1 of 255 that recognized common cold coronaviruses.

The table came from immunoSEQ multiplex PCR; TCRdb's copy has only in-frame clones and leaves some out. The sample includes over 25,000 clones, approximately 83% of them seen just once. With respect to this clone: Its antigen is as yet unknown.

Deletions cut 3 bases from V and 5 bases from J, with 13 bases between. Per germline, CDR1 LGHDT and CDR2 YNNKEL (reference sequence). The CDR3 consists of 14 residues. Before any sequencing was done, the ViraFEST assay used viral peptide pools to expand antigen-specific CD4+ T cells. After roughly eleven days in culture, the CD4+ T cells were isolated. Participants each got two BNT162b2 or mRNA-1273 vaccine doses. The researchers cultured approximately 2.1 million PBMC per well with approximately 11 IU/ml IL-2 and 8 to 10 ug/ml peptides. Fresh IL-2-containing medium replaced half the medium on days 3 and 7.

The chain uses TRBV3-1 (or the pseudogene TRBV3-2) and TRBJ2-5; D is possibly TRBD2 (7 bases). This sequence was found in a human donor who received a COVID-19 vaccine. Some clones in this sample may be carry-over from other donors' samples. The specimen comprised CD4+ T cells from PBMCs cultured with HCoV-NL63 spike peptides, sampled after COVID-19 vaccination. This CDR3 reads CASSHYREGETQYF. The CDR3 nucleotides read TGTGCCAGCAGCCACTACAGGGAGGGGGAGACCCAGTACTTC.